This T cell receptor beta chain was recovered during a study of control samples from healthy donors and cancer patients (dated by TCRdb to about 2020). Libraries were prepared through the immunoSEQ multiplex PCR assay. TCRdb carries this immuneACCESS record with in-frame sequences only. Its versions omit some clonotypes, under half of them owing to an unresolved V gene in the studies checked, with the rest unexplained. This sample holds 15,000 to 17,000 clones; around 87% were observed only once. In total, the top ten clones hold more than 9% of the sample. This clone was seen once. Its specific antigen is unknown. Base qualities are not at hand, and no much larger clone is one base apart. Relative to germline, V is 5 bases shorter and J is 2 bases shorter, with 9 bases between their ends. CDR1 and CDR2, per the germline V gene, are KGHDR and SFDVKD. The CDR3 covers 15 residues, taking in both the cysteine and the phenylalanine. Just CDR3 DNA is preserved here, 45 bases in frame from base 1.

The clonotype originates from a woman aged 65 to 85 with colorectal cancer. The chain couples TRBV24-1 to TRBJ2-6, with the D gene possibly TRBD1 or TRBD2, each one fitting 6 bases. The source material was PBMCs. The CDR3: CATSGGAAGANVLTF. The DNA sequence is TGTGCCACCAGTGGGGGGGCGGCTGGGGCCAACGTCCTGACTTTC.